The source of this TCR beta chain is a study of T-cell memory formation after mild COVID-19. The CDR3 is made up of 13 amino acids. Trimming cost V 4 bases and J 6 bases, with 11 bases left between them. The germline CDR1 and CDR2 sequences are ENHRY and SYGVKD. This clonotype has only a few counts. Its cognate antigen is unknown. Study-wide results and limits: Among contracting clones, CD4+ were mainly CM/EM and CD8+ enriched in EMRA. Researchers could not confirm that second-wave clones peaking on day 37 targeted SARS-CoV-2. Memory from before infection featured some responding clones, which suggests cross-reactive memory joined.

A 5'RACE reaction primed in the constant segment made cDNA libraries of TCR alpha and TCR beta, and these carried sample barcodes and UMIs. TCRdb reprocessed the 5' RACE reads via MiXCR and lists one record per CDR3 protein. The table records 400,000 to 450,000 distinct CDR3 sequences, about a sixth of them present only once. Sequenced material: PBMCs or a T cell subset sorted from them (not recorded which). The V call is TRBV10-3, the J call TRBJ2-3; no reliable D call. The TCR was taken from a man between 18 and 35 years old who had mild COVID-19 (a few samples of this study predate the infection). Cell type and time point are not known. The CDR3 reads CAISGFSRDTQYF. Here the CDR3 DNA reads TGTGCCATCAGTGGCTTCTCACGGGATACGCAGTATTTT.